These 11 T cell receptor beta chains were sequenced from one sample in a study of cytomegalovirus exposure and HLA in healthy donors. The PCR had 60 Vbeta and 13 Jbeta primers. TCRdb's copy holds only in-frame clones and misses some; the assay was immunoSEQ multiplex PCR. Its clone listing holds just over 80,000 clones. Sample: PBMCs. The receptors originated from a woman aged 25 to 39 in good health and CMV-seronegative.

V usage is TRBV30 and J usage is TRBJ2-7; maybe TRBD2 (6 bases). In germline, CDR1 is GTSNPN, CDR2 SVGIG (reference sequence). CDR3 length: 12 residues. The CDR3 coding sequence is TGTGCTTGCCGGGGGTTACCTCACGAGCAGTACTTC. Its translation: CACRGLPHEQYF. The full variable domain, with the rest looked up from reference TRBV30 and TRBJ2-7, is SQTIHQWPATLVQPVGSPLSLECTVEGTSNPNLYWYRQAAGRGLQLLFYSVGIGQISSEVPQNLSASRPQDRQFILSSKKLLLSDSGFYLCACRGLPHEQYFGPGTRLTVT.

V usage is TRBV6-5 and J usage is TRBJ2-3, with unresolved D. Trimming removed 4 bases at V and 3 bases at J, with 11 bases between. The germline CDR1 and CDR2 sequences are MNHEY and SVGAGI. The CDR3 contains 14 residues. CDR3 loop: CASSSTFGTDTQYF. The CDR3 DNA reads TGTGCCAGCAGTTCCACTTTCGGGACAGATACGCAGTATTTT.

The genes are TRBV18 and TRBJ2-1; D may be TRBD1 (6 bases). CDR3 length equals 14 residues. CDR1 KGHSH and CDR2 LQKENI come from the germline V gene. Trimming left V 3 bases short and J 8 bases short, with 14 bases between. The CDR3 sequence is CASSPLPSGDEQFF. The DNA of the CDR3 is TGTGCCAGCTCACCGCTACCATCAGGGGATGAGCAGTTCTTC.

The V call is TRBV30, the J call TRBJ1-5; TRBD1 is a possible D gene (5 bases). The CDR3 totals 15 residues. The germline V and J ends were trimmed by 2 bases and 7 bases, with 18 bases remaining between them. Germline CDR1 and CDR2: GTSNPN and SVGIG (reference sequence). The CDR3 DNA follows: TGTGCCTGGAGTCGCACGGGTCCAGGGCGGCAGCCCCAGCATTTT. This encodes CAWSRTGPGRQPQHF.

The rearrangement joins TRBV2 to TRBJ1-5, with D unclear. This CDR3 is 14 amino acids long. Germline V gene lookup returns CDR1 SNHLY and CDR2 FYNNEI. The V end lost 6 bases, the J end lost 4 bases, and 13 bases lay between the germline ends. CDR3 protein: CASRIGLANQPQHF. The CDR3 nucleotides read TGTGCCAGCAGGATCGGATTAGCAAATCAGCCCCAGCATTTT. Looking up the rest from reference TRBV2 and TRBJ1-5 gives the full variable domain: EPEVTQTPSHQVTQMGQEVILRCVPISNHLYFYWYRQILGQKVEFLVSFYNNEISEKSEIFDDQFSVERPDGSNFTLKIRSTKLEDSAMYFCASRIGLANQPQHFGDGTRLSIL.

V gene TRBV18 combines with J gene TRBJ2-7, with 7 positions matching TRBD2. The CDR3 consists of 15 residues. Germline-derived CDR1 and CDR2 are KGHSH and LQKENI. Trimming removed 4 bases from V and 2 bases from J; junction bases left unmatched: 8. CDR3 sequence: CASSLSGTTAYEQYF. CDR3 DNA: TGTGCCAGCTCACTATCCGGGACTACGGCCTACGAGCAGTACTTC. The full variable domain, rest sourced from reference TRBV18 and TRBJ2-7, is NAGVMQNPRHLVRRRGQEARLRCSPMKGHSHVYWYRQLPEEGLKFMVYLQKENIIDESGMPKERFSAEFPKEGPSILRIQQVVRGDSAAYFCASSLSGTTAYEQYFGPGTRLTVT.

This sequence joins TRBV7-6 and TRBJ1-6, with 7 bases that match TRBD1. The length of the CDR3 is 15 residues. The ends lost 3 bases at V and 10 bases at J; junction bases unmatched: 9. From germline, CDR1 is SGHVS and CDR2 FNYEAQ. CDR3 in DNA: TGTGCCAGCAGCTTTGTTGGGGACAGAGGCTCACCCCTCCACTTT. It codes for CASSFVGDRGSPLHF. Full variable domain (remainder filled in from reference TRBV7-6 and TRBJ1-6): GAGVSQSPRYKVTKRGQDVALRCDPISGHVSLYWYRQALGQGPEFLTYFNYEAQQDKSGLPNDRFSAERPEGSISTLTIQRTEQRDSAMYRCASSFVGDRGSPLHFGNGTRLTVT.

The V gene is TRBV7-9, the J gene TRBJ2-1, with TRBD2 matching over 12 bases. With 5 bases clipped from V and 7 bases from J, the junction kept 12 bases outside the gene matches. The CDR3 runs 17 residues. Germline-derived CDR1 and CDR2 are SEHNR and FQNEAQ (reference sequence). CDR3 amino acids: CASSPRVTSGRRNEQFF. The CDR3 DNA reads TGTGCCAGCAGCCCCCGGGTGACTAGCGGGAGACGGAATGAGCAGTTCTTC.

The chain employs TRBV6-4 and TRBJ2-3; D possibly corresponds to TRBD1 (5 bases). The length of the CDR3 is 14 residues. CDR1 MRHNA and CDR2 SNTAGT come from the germline V gene. V was trimmed by 6 bases and J by 3 bases, leaving 13 bases between them. The CDR3 spells CASRPGHLTDTQYF. CDR3 sequence (DNA): TGTGCCAGCAGACCCGGACACCTGACAGATACGCAGTATTTT.

The genes are TRBV5-1 and TRBJ2-6; D possibly corresponds to TRBD1 (5 bases). Germline assignment: CDR1 SGHRS and CDR2 YFSETQ. The CDR3 has 18 amino acids. V lost 0 bases and J lost 0, with 13 bases in between. The CDR3 region has the DNA TGCGCCAGCAGCTTGGGGTCAGGGTTAGGCTCTGGGGCCAACGTCCTGACTTTC. Its protein is CASSLGSGLGSGANVLTF.

CDR3 protein: CASSPAVEGARGYGYTF. The CDR3 DNA reads as TGTGCCAGCAGCCCGGCGGTAGAGGGGGCGCGAGGATATGGCTACACCTTC. The rearrangement joins TRBV7-8 to TRBJ1-2; 7 bases are a match to TRBD1. V shed 5 bases, J shed 5 bases, and the junction held 17 bases outside the gene matches. Germline CDR1 and CDR2: SGHVS and FQNEAQ. The CDR3 runs 17 residues. Full variable domain (rest looked up from reference TRBV7-8 and TRBJ1-2): GAGVSQSPRYKVAKRGQDVALRCDPISGHVSLFWYQQALGQGPEFLTYFQNEAQLDKSGLPSDRFFAERPEGSVSTLKIQRTQQEDSAVYLCASSPAVEGARGYGYTFGSGTRLTVV.